Following are 21 T cell receptor beta chains from one sample sequenced in a study of shared clonotypes between healthy human individuals. Repertoires were generated with immunoSEQ multiplex PCR, while TCRdb's copy carries only in-frame clones and drops some. The table shows about 640,000 clones, with 72% occurring only once. The specimen was memory CD4+ T cells sorted from blood. Specified subset: CD45RA-negative fraction. These receptors originate from a woman in her 30s in good health.

V usage is TRBV18 and J usage is TRBJ1-2; tentatively, D is TRBD1 (6 bases). CDR3 length: 16 residues. V was trimmed by 4 bases and J by 4 bases, leaving 19 bases between them. Germline-derived CDR1 and CDR2 are KGHSH and LQKENI. The DNA of the CDR3 is TGTGCCAGCTCACTTACGCCGACAGGACTGGGCTATGGCTACACCTTC. Translating gives CASSLTPTGLGYGYTF.

This rearrangement joins TRBV7-9 to TRBJ2-3; TRBD2 aligns across 10 bases. Germline V lookup: CDR1 SEHNR, CDR2 FQNEAQ (reference sequence). CDR3 length: 14 residues. Germline trimming cut 7 bases from V and 5 bases from J; bases unmatched to any gene: 6. As DNA, the CDR3 is TGTGCCAGCAATCCGGGACTAGCGTTAGATACGCAGTATTTT. Its protein is CASNPGLALDTQYF.

The DNA for the CDR3 is TGTGCCAGCAGTGAAAGATGGCAGGGGGTATACGAGCAGTACTTC. The encoded protein is CASSERWQGVYEQYF. This chain uses TRBV6-1 with TRBJ2-7; TRBD1 agrees at 7 bases. The germline CDR1 and CDR2 sequences are MNHNS and SASEGT. The CDR3 loop spans 15 amino acids. V shed 2 bases, J shed 4 bases, and the junction held 8 bases outside the gene matches.

The V gene is TRBV7-3, the J gene TRBJ2-1; 8 nucleotides agree with TRBD2. The CDR3 totals 15 residues. The trim removed 3 bases at V and 7 bases at J, leaving 8 bases unmatched. Germline V lookup: CDR1 SGHTA, CDR2 FQGTGA. The CDR3 reads CASSFKAGVRNEQFF. CDR3 DNA: TGTGCCAGCAGCTTTAAAGCGGGAGTCAGGAATGAGCAGTTCTTC.

Regarding this clone: This same CDR3 is encoded by further DNA sequences in the sample. The V call is TRBV4-1, the J call TRBJ1-4; tentative D call: TRBD1 (5 bases). This CDR3 has 16 residues. V lost 0 bases and J 8 bases, leaving 16 bases between the germline ends. The germline V gene encodes CDR1 MGHRA and CDR2 YSYEKL. Written as DNA, the CDR3 is TGCGCCAGCAGCCAAGATATCCCGGCAGGGAGGGAAAAACTGTTTTTT. Protein sequence: CASSQDIPAGREKLFF.

The gene calls are TRBV11-2 and TRBJ2-5; TRBD1 is a possible D gene (7 bases). The CDR3 is made up of 14 amino acids. The germline gives CDR1 SGHAT, CDR2 FQNNGV. Trimming took off 5 bases at V and 7 bases at J, with 17 bases between the two ends. The DNA of the CDR3 is TGTGCCAGCAGCCCAGGGGGGCGCCTAGGGACCCAGTACTTC. It encodes CASSPGGRLGTQYF.

The genes are TRBV6-1 and TRBJ1-1; 7 bases line up with TRBD1. The V gene end was trimmed by 2 bases and the J gene end by 5 bases; junction bases not matched to a gene: 8. The CDR3 is made up of 15 amino acids. CDR1 is MNHNS and CDR2 is SASEGT in the germline V gene. This CDR3 is CASSEYRQGGTEAFF. The CDR3, as DNA: TGTGCCAGCAGTGAATATAGACAGGGAGGGACTGAAGCTTTCTTT.

V usage is TRBV18 and J usage is TRBJ1-2; D remains unclear. The CDR3 has 14 amino acids. Germline CDR1 KGHSH, CDR2 LQKENI. Trimming cost V 2 bases and J 6 bases, with 13 bases left between them. This CDR3 reads CASSPGGQRNGYTF. The CDR3 coding sequence is TGTGCCAGCTCACCAGGTGGGCAGAGAAATGGCTACACCTTC.

A few counts support this clone. Other DNA sequences in this specimen translate into the identical CDR3. V and J are TRBV7-2 and TRBJ2-7, with D perhaps given as TRBD1 or TRBD2 (7 bases each). V lost 5 bases and J 3 bases, leaving 14 bases between the germline ends. CDR3 length equals 14 residues. Per germline, CDR1 SGHTA and CDR2 FQGNSA. The CDR3 loop reads CASSPQRDSYEQYF. The CDR3 DNA follows: TGTGCCAGCAGCCCTCAGCGGGACAGCTACGAGCAGTACTTC. The variable domain in full, completed from reference TRBV7-2 and TRBJ2-7, reads GAGVSQSPSNKVTEKGKDVELRCDPISGHTALYWYRQSLGQGLEFLIYFQGNSAPDKSGLPSDRFSAERTGGSVSTLTIQRTQQEDSAVYLCASSPQRDSYEQYFGPGTRLTVT.

The CDR3 spells CASSGGYSNQPQHF. The CDR3 nucleotides are TGTGCCAGCAGTGGCGGTTATAGCAATCAGCCCCAGCATTTT. This chain connects TRBV6-1 to TRBJ1-5; D is unclear. CDR1 is MNHNS, CDR2 SASEGT, per germline. V was pared by 4 bases and J by 0 bases, with 7 bases between. The CDR3 runs 14 residues.

The gene calls are TRBV5-1 and TRBJ1-4; no clear D gene. The germline V gene has CDR1 SGHRS and CDR2 YFSETQ. The CDR3 is made up of 17 amino acids. Trimming removed 4 bases from V and 3 bases from J, with 19 bases in between. The CDR3 bases are TGCGCCAGCAGCCCCGGGCCTAAAGCAAGGGCTAATGAAAAACTGTTTTTT. Protein sequence: CASSPGPKARANEKLFF.

The chain carries TRBV7-9 and TRBJ1-2, with D tentatively TRBD1 (6 bases). V lost 5 bases and J lost 2, with 9 bases in between. Germline V lookup: CDR1 SEHNR, CDR2 FQNEAQ (reference sequence). CDR3 length equals 13 residues. The CDR3 DNA reads as TGTGCCAGCAGCAAAACAGGGAACTATGGCTACACCTTC. It translates to CASSKTGNYGYTF.

The V call is TRBV5-1, the J call TRBJ1-4; weak D call: TRBD1 (6 bases). The V gene's germline CDR1 is SGHRS and CDR2 YFSETQ. There are 14 residues in the CDR3. The germline V and J ends were trimmed by 2 bases and 5 bases, with 10 bases remaining between them. The CDR3 bases are TGCGCCAGCAGCTTCGGAGGGGGAAATGAAAAACTGTTTTTT. Translated: CASSFGGGNEKLFF.

This chain links TRBV2 with TRBJ2-7; the match to TRBD1 covers 12 bases. Germline CDR1 and CDR2: SNHLY and FYNNEI. Unmatched junction bases numbered 4, after V lost 3 bases and J lost 4 bases. The CDR3 contains 15 residues. The CDR3 protein is CASSDGTGGGYEQYF. As DNA, the CDR3 is TGTGCCAGCAGTGATGGGACAGGGGGCGGTTACGAGCAGTACTTC. Using reference TRBV2 and TRBJ2-7 for the parts outside the CDR3, the full variable domain is EPEVTQTPSHQVTQMGQEVILRCVPISNHLYFYWYRQILGQKVEFLVSFYNNEISEKSEIFDDQFSVERPDGSNFTLKIRSTKLEDSAMYFCASSDGTGGGYEQYFGPGTRLTVT.

CDR3 sequence reads: CASRLTSGRASEQFF. DNA of the CDR3: TGTGCCAGCAGGCTGACTAGCGGGAGGGCTAGTGAGCAGTTCTTC. The chain employs TRBV11-1 and TRBJ2-1; 14 nucleotides agree with TRBD2. CDR1 and CDR2 (germline): SGHAT, FQDESV (reference sequence). J was trimmed by 9 bases and V by 6 bases; bases with no gene match: 7. This CDR3 contains 15 residues.

The chain links TRBV5-4 to TRBJ2-7; 10 bases are shared with TRBD2. This CDR3 comprises 15 residues. The germline V gene encodes CDR1 SGHNT and CDR2 YYREEE (reference sequence). The V and J ends lost 6 bases and 3 bases, in that order; junction bases with no gene match: 9. The CDR3 bases are TGTGCCAGCACCTTAGCGGGAGGAGGGGTCTACGAGCAGTACTTC. Its translation is CASTLAGGGVYEQYF. Variable domain in full (rest from reference TRBV5-4 and TRBJ2-7): ETGVTQSPTHLIKTRGQQVTLRCSSQSGHNTVSWYQQALGQGPQFIFQYYREEENGRGNFPPRFSGLQFPNYSSELNVNALELDDSALYLCASTLAGGGVYEQYFGPGTRLTVT.

The gene calls are TRBV6-5 and TRBJ2-1; D is possibly TRBD1 or TRBD2 (6 bases each). The CDR3 loop spans 13 amino acids. Trimming removed 7 bases from V and 5 bases from J, with 12 bases in between. The V gene's germline CDR1 is MNHEY and CDR2 SVGAGI. This CDR3 is CASIGGRDNEQFF. The CDR3 DNA reads TGTGCCAGCATCGGGGGCCGCGACAATGAGCAGTTCTTC.

This clone has ten or more counts. The rearrangement joins TRBV6-1 to TRBJ2-7, with TRBD2 matching over 8 bases. The CDR3 is 14 amino acids. With V trimmed by 6 bases and J by 1 base, 5 bases remained unmatched. Germline values: CDR1 MNHNS, CDR2 SASEGT. The DNA for the CDR3 is TGTGCCAGCAGCAGAGCGGGAGAGTCCTACGAGCAGTACTTC. Translated, it gives CASSRAGESYEQYF.

This clone was detected only once. The rearrangement links TRBV19 to TRBJ2-2; D not certain. This CDR3 contains 18 residues. Looked up from germline, CDR1 is LNHDA and CDR2 is SQIVND (reference sequence). Trimming left V 6 bases short and J 0 bases short, with 20 bases between. CDR3 residues: CASSVNGAMFANTGELFF. DNA of the CDR3: TGTGCCAGTAGCGTTAACGGAGCAATGTTCGCGAACACCGGGGAGCTGTTTTTT. Combining the CDR3 with reference TRBV19 and TRBJ2-2 gives the whole variable domain DGGITQSPKYLFRKEGQNVTLSCEQNLNHDAMYWYRQDPGQGLRLIYYSQIVNDFQKGDIAEGYSVSREKKESFPLTVTSAQKNPTAFYLCASSVNGAMFANTGELFFGEGSRLTVL.

This chain links TRBV25-1 with TRBJ1-1; a weak D match, TRBD1 (6 bases). This CDR3 region has 15 residues. Trimming cost V 3 bases and J 3 bases, with 14 bases left between them. Per germline, CDR1 MGHDK and CDR2 SYGVNS. The CDR3 region has the DNA TGTGCCAGCAGTGACCGACGGGGGGCTTACACTGAAGCTTTCTTT. Residues: CASSDRRGAYTEAFF. Supplemented by reference TRBV25-1 and TRBJ1-1, the full variable domain reads EADIYQTPRYLVIGTGKKITLECSQTMGHDKMYWYQQDPGMELHLIHYSYGVNSTEKGDLSSESTVSRIRTEHFPLTLESARPSHTSQYLCASSDRRGAYTEAFFGQGTRLTVV.

The CDR3 DNA reads as TGTGCCAGCAGCTCACAACGTGGTCACCGGGGCAATGAGCAGTTCTTC. Translated: CASSSQRGHRGNEQFF. This rearrangement joins TRBV11-2 to TRBJ2-1; tentatively, D is TRBD2 (5 bases). CDR3 length: 16 amino acids. CDR1 is SGHAT and CDR2 is FQNNGV in the germline V gene. V lost 4 bases and J lost 6, with 19 bases in between. Full variable domain (remainder filled in from reference TRBV11-2 and TRBJ2-1): EAGVAQSPRYKIIEKRQSVAFWCNPISGHATLYWYQQILGQGPKLLIQFQNNGVVDDSQLPKDRFSAERLKGVDSTLKIQPAKLEDSAVYLCASSSQRGHRGNEQFFGPGTRLTVL.